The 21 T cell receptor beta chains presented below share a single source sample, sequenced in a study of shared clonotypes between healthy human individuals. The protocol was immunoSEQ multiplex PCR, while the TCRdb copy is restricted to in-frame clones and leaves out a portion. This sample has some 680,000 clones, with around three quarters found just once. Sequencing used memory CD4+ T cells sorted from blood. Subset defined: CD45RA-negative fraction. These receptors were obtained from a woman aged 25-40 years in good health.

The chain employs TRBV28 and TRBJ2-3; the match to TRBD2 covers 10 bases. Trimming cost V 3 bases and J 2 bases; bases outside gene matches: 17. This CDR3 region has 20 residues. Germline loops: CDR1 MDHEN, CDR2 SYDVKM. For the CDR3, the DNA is TGTGCCAGCAGTTTTAGTCTAGCGGGAGTGTGGCCACCATACACAGATACGCAGTATTTT. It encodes CASSFSLAGVWPPYTDTQYF.

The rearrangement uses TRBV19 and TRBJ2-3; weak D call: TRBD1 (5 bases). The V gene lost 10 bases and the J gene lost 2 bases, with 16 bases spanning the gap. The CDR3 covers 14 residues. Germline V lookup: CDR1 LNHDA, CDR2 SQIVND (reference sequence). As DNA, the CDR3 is TGTGCCACCAAGCTAAGGGGTCCCACAGATACGCAGTATTTT. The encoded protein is CATKLRGPTDTQYF.

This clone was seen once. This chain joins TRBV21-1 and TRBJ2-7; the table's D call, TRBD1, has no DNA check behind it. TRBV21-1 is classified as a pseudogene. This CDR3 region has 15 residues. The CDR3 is CASSKPETSPYEQYF. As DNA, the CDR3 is TGTGCCAGCAGCAAACCCGAGACAAGTCCCTACGAGCAGTACTTC.

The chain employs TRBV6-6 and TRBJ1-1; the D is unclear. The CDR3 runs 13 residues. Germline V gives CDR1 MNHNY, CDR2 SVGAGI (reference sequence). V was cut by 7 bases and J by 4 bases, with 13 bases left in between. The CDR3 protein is CASTRQRITEAFF. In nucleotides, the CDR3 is TGTGCCAGCACCAGACAACGGATCACTGAAGCTTTCTTT.

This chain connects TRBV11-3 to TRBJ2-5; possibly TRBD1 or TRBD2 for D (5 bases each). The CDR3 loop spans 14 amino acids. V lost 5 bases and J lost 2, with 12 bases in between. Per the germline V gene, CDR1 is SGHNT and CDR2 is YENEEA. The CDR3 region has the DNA TGTGCCAGCAGCAAGGGACGGACACAAGAGACCCAGTACTTC. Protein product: CASSKGRTQETQYF.

The CDR3 sequence: CASSAVQGDTGELFF. The CDR3 bases are TGTGCCAGCAGCGCCGTACAGGGGGACACCGGGGAGCTGTTTTTT. This chain links TRBV11-2 with TRBJ2-2, with 8 bases aligning to TRBD1. The germline V gene encodes CDR1 SGHAT and CDR2 FQNNGV. This CDR3 is 15 amino acids long. V trimming: 5 bases; J trimming: 3 bases; junction bases outside the gene matches: 5.

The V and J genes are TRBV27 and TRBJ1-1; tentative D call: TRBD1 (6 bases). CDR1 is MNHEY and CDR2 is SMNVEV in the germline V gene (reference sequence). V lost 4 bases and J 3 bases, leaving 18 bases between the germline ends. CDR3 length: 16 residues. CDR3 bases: TGTGCCAGCAGTTACGACCCGGGACACAGGGACACTGAAGCTTTCTTT. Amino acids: CASSYDPGHRDTEAFF.

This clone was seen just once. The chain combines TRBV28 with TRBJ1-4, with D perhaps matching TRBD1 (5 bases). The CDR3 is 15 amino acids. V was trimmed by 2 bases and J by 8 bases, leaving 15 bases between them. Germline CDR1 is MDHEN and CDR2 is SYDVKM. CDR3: CASSLDGGLMEKLFF. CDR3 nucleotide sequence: TGTGCCAGCAGTTTAGACGGGGGTTTGATGGAAAAACTGTTTTTT.

The CDR3 DNA reads as TGTGCCAGCAGCAAACTTTACAGGGTCGACACCGGGGAGCTGTTTTTT. It yields the protein CASSKLYRVDTGELFF. V is TRBV6-4 and J is TRBJ2-2; a weak D match, TRBD1 (6 bases). V gave up 6 bases and J gave up 3 bases, with 17 bases separating them. This CDR3 is 16 amino acids long. CDR1 is MRHNA, CDR2 SNTAGT, per germline.

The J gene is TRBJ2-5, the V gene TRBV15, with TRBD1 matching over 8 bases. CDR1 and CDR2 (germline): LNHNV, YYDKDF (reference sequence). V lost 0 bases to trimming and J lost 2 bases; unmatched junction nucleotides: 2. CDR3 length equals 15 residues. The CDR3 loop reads CATSRDRGLQETQYF. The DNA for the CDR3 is TGTGCCACCAGCAGAGACAGGGGGCTTCAAGAGACCCAGTACTTC.

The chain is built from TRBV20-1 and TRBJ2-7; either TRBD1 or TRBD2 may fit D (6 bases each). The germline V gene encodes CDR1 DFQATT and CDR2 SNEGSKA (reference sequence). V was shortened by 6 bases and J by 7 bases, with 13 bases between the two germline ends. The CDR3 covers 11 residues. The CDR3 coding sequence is TGCAGTGCGGGGGGCTCGAGGGAGCAGTACTTC. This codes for CSAGGSREQYF.

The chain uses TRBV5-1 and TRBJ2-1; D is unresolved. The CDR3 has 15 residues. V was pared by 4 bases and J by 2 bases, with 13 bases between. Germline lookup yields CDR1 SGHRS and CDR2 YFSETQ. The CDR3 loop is CASSPASRAYNEQFF. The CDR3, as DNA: TGCGCCAGCAGCCCAGCGTCCCGGGCCTACAATGAGCAGTTCTTC.

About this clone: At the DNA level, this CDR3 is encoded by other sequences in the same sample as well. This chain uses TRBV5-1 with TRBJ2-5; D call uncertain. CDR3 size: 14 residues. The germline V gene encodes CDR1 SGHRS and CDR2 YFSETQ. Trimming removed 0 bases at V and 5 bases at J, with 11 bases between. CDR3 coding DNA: TGCGCCAGCAGCTTGGGGCAGGCTGAGGAGACCCAGTACTTC. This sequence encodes CASSLGQAEETQYF.

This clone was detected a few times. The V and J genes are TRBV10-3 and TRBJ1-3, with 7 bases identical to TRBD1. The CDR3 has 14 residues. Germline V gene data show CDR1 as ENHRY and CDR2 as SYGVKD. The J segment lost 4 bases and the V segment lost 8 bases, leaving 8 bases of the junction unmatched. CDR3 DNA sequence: TGTGCCATCGCTGACAGGGTCTTCGGAAACACCATATATTTT. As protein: CAIADRVFGNTIYF.

The CDR3 DNA reads as TGTGCCAGCAGTCCACGTGGGACAGGGGGCTTCGGTGAAAAACTGTTTTTT. This encodes CASSPRGTGGFGEKLFF. The chain uses TRBV28 and TRBJ1-4, with TRBD1 matching 12 bases. The junction had 11 bases not matched to a gene; V was cut back by 5 bases and J by 7 bases. The CDR3 runs to 17 residues. Germline CDR1 is MDHEN and CDR2 is SYDVKM.

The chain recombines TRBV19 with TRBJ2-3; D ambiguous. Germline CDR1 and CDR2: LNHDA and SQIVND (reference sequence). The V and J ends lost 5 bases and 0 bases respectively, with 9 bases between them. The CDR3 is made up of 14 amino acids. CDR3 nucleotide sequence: TGTGCCAGTAGTTCCGGGTGGAGCACAGATACGCAGTATTTT. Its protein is CASSSGWSTDTQYF.

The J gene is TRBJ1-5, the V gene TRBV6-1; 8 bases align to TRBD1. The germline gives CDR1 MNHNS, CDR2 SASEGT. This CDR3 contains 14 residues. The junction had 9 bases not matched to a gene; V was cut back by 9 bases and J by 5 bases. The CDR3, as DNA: TGTGCCAGTAGCGGACAGGGAGGGGATCAGCCCCAGCATTTT. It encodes CASSGQGGDQPQHF.

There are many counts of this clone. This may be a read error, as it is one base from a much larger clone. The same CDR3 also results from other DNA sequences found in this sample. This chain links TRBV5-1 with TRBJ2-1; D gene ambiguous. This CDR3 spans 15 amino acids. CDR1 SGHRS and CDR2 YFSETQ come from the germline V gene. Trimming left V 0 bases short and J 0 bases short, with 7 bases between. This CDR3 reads CASSLDRSSYNEQFF. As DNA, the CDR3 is TGCGCCAGCAGCTTGGACAGAAGCTCCTACAATGAGCAGTTCTTC.

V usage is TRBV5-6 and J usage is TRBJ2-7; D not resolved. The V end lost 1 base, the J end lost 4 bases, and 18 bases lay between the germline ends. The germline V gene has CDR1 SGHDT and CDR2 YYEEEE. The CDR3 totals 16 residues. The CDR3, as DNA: TGTGCCAGCAGCTTGCTCGGGTCAGGTGAGGAGTACGAGCAGTACTTC. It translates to CASSLLGSGEEYEQYF.

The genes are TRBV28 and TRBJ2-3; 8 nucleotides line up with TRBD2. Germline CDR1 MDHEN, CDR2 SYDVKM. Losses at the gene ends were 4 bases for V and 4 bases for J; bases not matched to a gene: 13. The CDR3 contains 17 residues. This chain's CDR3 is CASSSATRLAMADTQYF. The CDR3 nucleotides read TGTGCCAGCAGTTCCGCAACCCGACTAGCGATGGCAGATACGCAGTATTTT. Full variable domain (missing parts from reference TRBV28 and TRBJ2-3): DVKVTQSSRYLVKRTGEKVFLECVQDMDHENMFWYRQDPGLGLRLIYFSYDVKMKEKGDIPEGYSVSREKKERFSLILESASTNQTSMYLCASSSATRLAMADTQYFGPGTRLTVL.

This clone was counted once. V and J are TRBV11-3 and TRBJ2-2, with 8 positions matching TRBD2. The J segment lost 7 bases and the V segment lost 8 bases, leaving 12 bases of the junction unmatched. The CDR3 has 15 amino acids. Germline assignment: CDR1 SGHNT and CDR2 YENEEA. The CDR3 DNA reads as TGTGCCAGCCGGGAGACGAGCGGGAGTGACGGGGAGCTGTTTTTT. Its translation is CASRETSGSDGELFF. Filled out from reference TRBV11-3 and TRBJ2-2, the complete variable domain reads EAGVVQSPRYKIIEKKQPVAFWCNPISGHNTLYWYLQNLGQGPELLIRYENEEAVDDSQLPKDRFSAERLKGVDSTLKIQPAELGDSAVYLCASRETSGSDGELFFGEGSRLTVL.